Shown below are 30 T cell receptor beta chains from a single sample sequenced in a study of blood T cell repertoires in COVID-19. Assay: immunoSEQ multiplex PCR; the TCRdb copy retains only in-frame clones and omits some. This sample yields 150,000 to 200,000 clones, of which more than 70% are seen a single time; approximately 4.5% belongs to the top ten. Sequenced input: peripheral blood. The receptors shown here come from a human donor in a cohort sampled during active COVID-19.

V usage is TRBV4-3 and J usage is TRBJ2-7, with 11 positions matching TRBD1. The CDR3 is 16 residues long. Per the germline V gene, CDR1 is LGHNA and CDR2 is YSLEER. V lost 1 base, J lost 5 bases, and 7 bases stayed unmatched. The DNA of the CDR3 is TGCGCCAGCAGCCAAGGCATTGGACAGGGGGCCAACGAGCAGTACTTC. Translating gives CASSQGIGQGANEQYF.

The chain joins TRBV29-1 to TRBJ2-7, with D tentatively TRBD2 (5 bases). Germline V lookup: CDR1 SQVTM, CDR2 ANQGSEA. The V end was cut by 7 bases, the J end by 1 base, with 8 bases between. The CDR3 has 11 residues. CDR3 sequence reads: CSARGSYEQYF. The CDR3 coding sequence is TGCAGCGCCCGGGGTTCCTACGAGCAGTACTTC.

The chain carries TRBV2 and TRBJ2-1; 11 nucleotides align to TRBD2. The CDR3 extends over 16 amino acids. Trimming cost V 3 bases and J 3 bases; bases outside gene matches: 4. From germline, CDR1 is SNHLY and CDR2 FYNNEI. The CDR3 DNA reads TGTGCCAGCAGTGAGTCTAGCGGGGGGTTCTACAATGAGCAGTTCTTC. It encodes CASSESSGGFYNEQFF.

The V gene is TRBV28, the J gene TRBJ2-3, with 8 bases fitting TRBD1. The CDR3 extends over 15 amino acids. V gave up 5 bases and J gave up 1 base; unmatched junction bases: 5. Germline V lookup: CDR1 MDHEN, CDR2 SYDVKM. CDR3 residues: CASSPDRAGTDTQYF. CDR3 bases: TGTGCCAGCAGTCCGGACAGGGCGGGCACAGATACGCAGTATTTT.

This rearrangement joins TRBV3-1 (or the pseudogene TRBV3-2) to TRBJ1-2; D not resolved. The CDR3 consists of 15 residues. Deletions cut 3 bases from V and 1 base from J, with 12 bases between. Germline lookup yields CDR1 LGHDT and CDR2 YNNKEL (reference sequence). As DNA, the CDR3 is TGTGCCAGCAGCCAGGCCCGGGGAAATAACTATGGCTACACCTTC. Its protein product is CASSQARGNNYGYTF.

The chain couples TRBV7-2 to TRBJ2-7; 7 bases line up with TRBD1. Germline V gene data show CDR1 as SGHTA and CDR2 as FQGNSA. V lost 4 bases, J lost 3 bases, and 9 bases stayed unmatched. CDR3 length: 15 residues. The DNA for the CDR3 is TGTGCCAGCAGCTACGGACAGGCCCGTATCTACGAGCAGTACTTC. This translates into CASSYGQARIYEQYF.

In this sample, this clone turned up a few times. This chain links TRBV19 with TRBJ1-1, with D perhaps TRBD1 (6 bases). The germline gives CDR1 LNHDA, CDR2 SQIVND (reference sequence). The V end was cut by 7 bases, the J end by 8 bases, with 26 bases between. This CDR3 has 16 amino acids. The CDR3 loop reads CASKDRGGQTLREAFF. The CDR3 DNA is TGTGCCAGTAAGGACCGTGGCGGACAGACCTTGAGAGAAGCTTTCTTT. The entire variable domain, with the rest obtained from reference TRBV19 and TRBJ1-1, is as follows: DGGITQSPKYLFRKEGQNVTLSCEQNLNHDAMYWYRQDPGQGLRLIYYSQIVNDFQKGDIAEGYSVSREKKESFPLTVTSAQKNPTAFYLCASKDRGGQTLREAFFGQGTRLTVV.

This chain uses TRBV9 with TRBJ2-3, with 9 bases lining up with TRBD2. Losses at the gene ends were 1 base for V and 2 bases for J; bases not matched to a gene: 5. Germline values: CDR1 SGDLS, CDR2 YYNGEE. This CDR3 is 16 amino acids long. CDR3: CASSVSGGRATDTQYF. CDR3 nucleotide sequence: TGTGCCAGCAGCGTAAGCGGCGGGAGGGCCACAGATACGCAGTATTTT.

This chain uses TRBV10-3 with TRBJ1-6, with D perhaps TRBD1 (5 bases). CDR1 is ENHRY and CDR2 is SYGVKD in the germline V gene. V gave up 0 bases and J gave up 5 bases, with 8 bases separating them. The CDR3 is 15 residues long. CDR3 sequence reads: CAISESGGDNSPLHF. CDR3 in DNA: TGTGCCATCAGTGAGTCGGGGGGGGATAATTCACCCCTCCACTTT.

The chain has TRBV6-5 and TRBJ1-1; D gene unclear. The germline gives CDR1 MNHEY, CDR2 SVGAGI. The CDR3 contains 13 residues. Deletions cut 0 bases from V and 6 bases from J, with 8 bases between. CDR3 in amino acids: CASSYSEGAEAFF. In nucleotides, the CDR3 is TGTGCCAGCAGTTACTCCGAGGGAGCTGAAGCTTTCTTT.

This clone has just a few counts. The rearrangement uses TRBV28 and TRBJ2-1; 8 bases are shared with TRBD2. The V gene's germline CDR1 is MDHEN and CDR2 SYDVKM. Germline trimming cut 2 bases from V and 0 bases from J; bases unmatched to any gene: 3. The CDR3 sequence is 16 residues long. CDR3 sequence reads: CASSLPLAASYNEQFF. DNA for the CDR3: TGTGCCAGCAGTTTACCACTAGCGGCCTCCTACAATGAGCAGTTCTTC. The whole variable domain, filled in from reference TRBV28 and TRBJ2-1, reads DVKVTQSSRYLVKRTGEKVFLECVQDMDHENMFWYRQDPGLGLRLIYFSYDVKMKEKGDIPEGYSVSREKKERFSLILESASTNQTSMYLCASSLPLAASYNEQFFGPGTRLTVL.

The chain combines TRBV11-2 with TRBJ1-1; no clear D. The CDR3 covers 13 residues. Germline V CDR1 and CDR2: SGHAT, FQNNGV. V was clipped by 3 bases and J by 1 base, with 6 bases between them. The CDR3 loop reads CASSLGGNTEAFF. In DNA form, the CDR3 reads TGTGCCAGCAGCTTGGGAGGGAACACTGAAGCTTTCTTT.

V gene TRBV3-1 (or the pseudogene TRBV3-2) combines with J gene TRBJ2-1; 8 bases align to TRBD2. Trimming cost V 1 base and J 4 bases; bases outside gene matches: 9. The CDR3 runs to 17 residues. Germline V CDR1 and CDR2: LGHDT, YNNKEL (reference sequence). The CDR3 region is CASSQAKGPGGYNEQFF. The CDR3 DNA follows: TGTGCCAGCAGCCAAGCGAAGGGGCCGGGGGGGTACAATGAGCAGTTCTTC.

The chain is built from TRBV5-1 and TRBJ2-7, with TRBD1 as a possible D gene (6 bases). The CDR3 consists of 15 residues. The V end lost 1 base, the J end lost 0 bases, and 11 bases lay between the germline ends. CDR1 is SGHRS, CDR2 YFSETQ, per germline. This CDR3 is CASSLSPTGSYEQYF. For the CDR3, the DNA is TGCGCCAGCAGCTTGTCCCCGACAGGCTCCTACGAGCAGTACTTC.

A single count supports this clone. The chain joins TRBV27 to TRBJ2-7, with 12 bases aligning to TRBD2. Unmatched junction bases numbered 22, after V lost 6 bases and J lost 1 base. The CDR3 consists of 21 residues. The V gene's germline CDR1 is MNHEY and CDR2 SMNVEV (reference sequence). This CDR3 reads CASSYPRTSGRPWGGSYEQYF. CDR3 nucleotide sequence: TGTGCCAGCAGCTATCCCCGAACTAGCGGGAGGCCCTGGGGAGGGTCCTACGAGCAGTACTTC.

The genes are TRBV19 and TRBJ1-5; TRBD1 matches at 9 bases. The CDR3 extends over 15 amino acids. The V segment lost 3 bases and the J segment 6 bases; nucleotides outside the gene matches: 6. The germline V gene has CDR1 LNHDA and CDR2 SQIVND (reference sequence). In nucleotides, the CDR3 is TGTGCCAGTAGTATCCCCACAGGGGGCCGTCAGCCCCAGCATTTT. Protein: CASSIPTGGRQPQHF.

The chain couples TRBV5-6 to TRBJ2-3, with 7 bases aligning to TRBD2. Germline CDR1 SGHDT, CDR2 YYEEEE. With V trimmed by 3 bases and J by 6 bases, 13 bases remained unmatched. This CDR3 is 16 amino acids long. CDR3 sequence: CASSSMAGTIPDTQYF. The CDR3 DNA sequence: TGTGCCAGCAGCTCAATGGCCGGGACTATACCGGATACGCAGTATTTT.

This clone has just one count. This chain uses TRBV11-3 with TRBJ2-1; TRBD2 aligns across 9 bases. V shed 0 bases and J 7 bases; nucleotides not matched to a gene: 7. Germline V gives CDR1 SGHNT, CDR2 YENEEA. This CDR3 is 16 amino acids long. The CDR3 reads CASSLDLREGGNEQFF. As DNA, the CDR3 is TGTGCCAGCAGCTTAGATCTGCGGGAGGGCGGGAATGAGCAGTTCTTC.

The genes are TRBV18 and TRBJ2-1, with 13 nucleotides matching TRBD2. Germline loops: CDR1 KGHSH, CDR2 LQKENI. The CDR3 runs to 13 residues. Trimming removed 5 bases from V and 15 bases from J; junction bases left unmatched: 7. The CDR3 DNA follows: TGTGCCAGCTCAAAACTAGCGGGAGGGCTGGCGTTCTTC. As protein: CASSKLAGGLAFF. Together with reference TRBV18 and TRBJ2-1, the CDR3 gives the full variable domain: NAGVMQNPRHLVRRRGQEARLRCSPMKGHSHVYWYRQLPEEGLKFMVYLQKENIIDESGMPKERFSAEFPKEGPSILRIQQVVRGDSAAYFCASSKLAGGLAFFGPGTRLTVL.

The CDR3 DNA sequence: TGTGCCAGCAGCCAAATGGGAGGCAGCAATCAGCCCCAGCATTTT. This codes for CASSQMGGSNQPQHF. The rearrangement links TRBV4-2 to TRBJ1-5, with D unclear. CDR1 is LGHNA, CDR2 YNFKEQ, per germline. The CDR3 is 15 residues long. V dropped 2 bases and J dropped 1 base, with 9 bases sitting between them.

V and J are TRBV7-2 and TRBJ1-4, with D possibly TRBD1 on 6 matching bases. The V gene's germline CDR1 is SGHTA and CDR2 FQGNSA. The length of the CDR3 is 15 residues. Trimming removed 2 bases from V and 3 bases from J, with 10 bases in between. Here the CDR3 DNA reads TGTGCCAGCAGCTTACAGGGGCAGGCTAATGAAAAACTGTTTTTT. It yields the protein CASSLQGQANEKLFF. The variable domain in full, with the rest retrieved from reference TRBV7-2 and TRBJ1-4, is GAGVSQSPSNKVTEKGKDVELRCDPISGHTALYWYRQSLGQGLEFLIYFQGNSAPDKSGLPSDRFSAERTGGSVSTLTIQRTQQEDSAVYLCASSLQGQANEKLFFGSGTQLSVL.

The V call is TRBV3-1 (or the pseudogene TRBV3-2), the J call TRBJ2-5; TRBD2 aligns across 9 bases. Trimming took 1 base from V and 5 from J; bases not matched to a gene: 11. Germline values: CDR1 LGHDT, CDR2 YNNKEL (reference sequence). The CDR3 runs 17 residues. DNA for the CDR3: TGTGCCAGCAGCCAAGCGGGCGGGAGGGCCGATGGGGAGACCCAGTACTTC. This gives the protein CASSQAGGRADGETQYF.

This chain joins TRBV5-5 and TRBJ2-7; D uncertain. This CDR3 has 13 residues. CDR1 and CDR2 (germline): SGHKS, YYEKEE (reference sequence). V lost 3 bases and J lost 3, with 10 bases in between. The CDR3 sequence: CASSSGIRYEQYF. CDR3 DNA sequence: TGTGCCAGCAGCTCAGGAATACGCTACGAGCAGTACTTC. The full variable domain, in which reference TRBV5-5 and TRBJ2-7 provide the parts outside the CDR3, is DAGVTQSPTHLIKTRGQQVTLRCSPISGHKSVSWYQQVLGQGPQFIFQYYEKEERGRGNFPDRFSARQFPNYSSELNVNALLLGDSALYLCASSSGIRYEQYFGPGTRLTVT.

The CDR3 DNA reads TGTGCCAGCAGTTTCGGGACAGGGGTCGAGCAGTACTTC. Protein sequence: CASSFGTGVEQYF. The rearrangement links TRBV28 to TRBJ2-7; 10 bases align to TRBD1. CDR1 and CDR2 (germline): MDHEN, SYDVKM. The CDR3 length is 13 residues. V dropped 3 bases and J dropped 6; count of bases not matched to a gene: 2. The full variable domain, completed using reference TRBV28 and TRBJ2-7, is DVKVTQSSRYLVKRTGEKVFLECVQDMDHENMFWYRQDPGLGLRLIYFSYDVKMKEKGDIPEGYSVSREKKERFSLILESASTNQTSMYLCASSFGTGVEQYFGPGTRLTVT.

The chain combines TRBV18 with TRBJ2-7; TRBD2 agrees at 11 bases. Germline V gives CDR1 KGHSH, CDR2 LQKENI. The V and J ends lost 6 bases and 3 bases, in that order; junction bases with no gene match: 7. This CDR3 has 15 residues. The CDR3 loop is CASSPTSGGRYEQYF. CDR3 in DNA: TGTGCCAGCTCTCCTACTAGCGGGGGACGCTACGAGCAGTACTTC.

V and J are TRBV7-2 and TRBJ2-7, with TRBD2 matching over 11 bases. Per the germline V gene, CDR1 is SGHTA and CDR2 is FQGNSA. CDR3 size: 16 residues. The ends lost 1 base at V and 7 bases at J; junction bases unmatched: 9. The CDR3 DNA is TGTGCCAGCAGCTTAGGCGAACTAGCGGGAGTCCAAGAGCAGTACTTC. It yields the protein CASSLGELAGVQEQYF.

The chain has TRBV7-8 and TRBJ1-5; 10 bases map to TRBD1. Looked up from germline, CDR1 is SGHVS and CDR2 is FQNEAQ. Unmatched junction bases numbered 1, after V lost 1 base and J lost 4 bases. The CDR3 is made up of 15 amino acids. CDR3 bases: TGTGCCAGCAGCTTAGGGACAGGGGGAAATCAGCCCCAGCATTTT. Its protein is CASSLGTGGNQPQHF.

The rearrangement links TRBV14 to TRBJ1-6; TRBD1 is a possible D gene (5 bases). The CDR3 totals 15 residues. Germline lookup yields CDR1 SGHDN and CDR2 FVKESK. V was shortened by 0 bases and J by 15 bases, with 18 bases between the two germline ends. The CDR3 nucleotides are TGTGCCAGCAGCCAAGAAATTAACCCCCGGGGACTCCTCCACTTT. Amino acids: CASSQEINPRGLLHF.

The chain combines TRBV29-1 with TRBJ2-1; 8 bases are a match to TRBD1. The germline gives CDR1 SQVTM, CDR2 ANQGSEA. V dropped 5 bases and J dropped 1; count of bases not matched to a gene: 10. CDR3 length equals 16 residues. The CDR3 reads CSVSVGQGGSYNEQFF. The CDR3 DNA reads TGCAGCGTTTCTGTTGGACAGGGAGGATCCTACAATGAGCAGTTCTTC.

V gene TRBV1 combines with J gene TRBJ2-3; the table's TRBD2 call for D was not verified on the DNA. TRBV1 is recorded as a pseudogene. The CDR3 covers 19 residues. This chain's CDR3 is CTSSTPETRRVCETDTQYF. The CDR3 DNA reads as TGCACCAGCAGCACTCCCGAGACTAGACGCGTCTGCGAGACAGATACGCAGTATTTT.